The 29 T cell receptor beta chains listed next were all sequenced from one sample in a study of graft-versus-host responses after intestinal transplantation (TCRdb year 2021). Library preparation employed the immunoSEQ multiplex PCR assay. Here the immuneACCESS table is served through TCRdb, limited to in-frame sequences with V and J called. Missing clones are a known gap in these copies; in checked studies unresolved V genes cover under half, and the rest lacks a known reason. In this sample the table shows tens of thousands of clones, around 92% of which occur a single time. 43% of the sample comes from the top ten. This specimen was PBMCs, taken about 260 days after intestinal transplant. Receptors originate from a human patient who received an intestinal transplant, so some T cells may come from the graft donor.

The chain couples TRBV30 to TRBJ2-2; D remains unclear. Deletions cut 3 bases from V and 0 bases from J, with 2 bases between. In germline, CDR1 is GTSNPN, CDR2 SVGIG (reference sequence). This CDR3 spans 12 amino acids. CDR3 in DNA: TGTGCCTGGAGCGCGAACACCGGGGAGCTGTTTTTT. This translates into CAWSANTGELFF.

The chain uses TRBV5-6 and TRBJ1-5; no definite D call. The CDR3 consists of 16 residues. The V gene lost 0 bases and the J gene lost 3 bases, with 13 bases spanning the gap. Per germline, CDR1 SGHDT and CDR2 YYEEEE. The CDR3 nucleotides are TGTGCCAGCAGCTTGGACGGGAGTCGGGACAATCAGCCCCAGCATTTT. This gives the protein CASSLDGSRDNQPQHF. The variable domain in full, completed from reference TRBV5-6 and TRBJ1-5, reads DAGVTQSPTHLIKTRGQQVTLRCSPKSGHDTVSWYQQALGQGPQFIFQYYEEEERQRGNFPDRFSGHQFPNYSSELNVNALLLGDSALYLCASSLDGSRDNQPQHFGDGTRLSIL.

The chain's CDR3 is CASSLGVYSNQPQHF. DNA for the CDR3: TGTGCCAGCAGCTTAGGGGTTTATAGCAATCAGCCCCAGCATTTT. This sequence joins TRBV7-2 and TRBJ1-5; D not resolved. Looked up from germline, CDR1 is SGHTA and CDR2 is FQGNSA. The V end was cut by 1 base, the J end by 0 bases, with 7 bases between. This CDR3 region has 15 residues.

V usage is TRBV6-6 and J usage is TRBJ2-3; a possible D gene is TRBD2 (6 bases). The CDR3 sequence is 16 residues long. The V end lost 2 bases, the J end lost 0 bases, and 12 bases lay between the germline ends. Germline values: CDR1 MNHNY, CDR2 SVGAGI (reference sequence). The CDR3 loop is CASSYVSGPSTDTQYF. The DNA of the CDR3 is TGTGCCAGCAGTTACGTAAGCGGGCCCAGCACAGATACGCAGTATTTT.

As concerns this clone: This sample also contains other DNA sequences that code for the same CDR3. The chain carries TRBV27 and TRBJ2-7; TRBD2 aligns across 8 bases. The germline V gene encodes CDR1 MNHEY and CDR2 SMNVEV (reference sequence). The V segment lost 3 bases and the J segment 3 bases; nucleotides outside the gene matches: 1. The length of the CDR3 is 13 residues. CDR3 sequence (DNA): TGTGCCAGCAGTTTCGCGGGGGGCTACGAGCAGTACTTC. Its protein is CASSFAGGYEQYF.

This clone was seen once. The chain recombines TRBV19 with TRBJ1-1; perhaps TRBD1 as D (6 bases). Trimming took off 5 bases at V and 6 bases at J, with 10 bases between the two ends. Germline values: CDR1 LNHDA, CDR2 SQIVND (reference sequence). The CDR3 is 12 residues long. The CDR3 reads CASSPRGPEAFF. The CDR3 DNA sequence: TGTGCCAGTAGTCCCAGGGGTCCTGAAGCTTTCTTT. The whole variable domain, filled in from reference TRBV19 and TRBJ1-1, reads DGGITQSPKYLFRKEGQNVTLSCEQNLNHDAMYWYRQDPGQGLRLIYYSQIVNDFQKGDIAEGYSVSREKKESFPLTVTSAQKNPTAFYLCASSPRGPEAFFGQGTRLTVV.

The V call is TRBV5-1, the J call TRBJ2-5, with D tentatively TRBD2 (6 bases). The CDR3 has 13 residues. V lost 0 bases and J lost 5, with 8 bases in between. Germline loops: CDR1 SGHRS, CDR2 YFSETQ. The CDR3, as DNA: TGCGCCAGCAGCTTGGCCGCGGGGGAGACCCAGTACTTC. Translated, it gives CASSLAAGETQYF.

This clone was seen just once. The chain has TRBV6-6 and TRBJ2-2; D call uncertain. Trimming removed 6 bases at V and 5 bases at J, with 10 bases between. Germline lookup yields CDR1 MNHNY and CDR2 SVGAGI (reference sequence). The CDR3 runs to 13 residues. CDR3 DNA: TGTGCCAGCAGCGTGGCTTCGACCGGGGAGCTGTTTTTT. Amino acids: CASSVASTGELFF.

The CDR3 nucleotides read TGTGCCAGCAGCGTAGCGGCAGGGGGTCCCTCCTACGAGCAGTACTTC. It codes for CASSVAAGGPSYEQYF. The chain has TRBV9 and TRBJ2-7; 7 nucleotides match TRBD1. The CDR3 is 16 amino acids. Germline V lookup: CDR1 SGDLS, CDR2 YYNGEE. V shed 0 bases and J 0 bases; nucleotides not matched to a gene: 6.

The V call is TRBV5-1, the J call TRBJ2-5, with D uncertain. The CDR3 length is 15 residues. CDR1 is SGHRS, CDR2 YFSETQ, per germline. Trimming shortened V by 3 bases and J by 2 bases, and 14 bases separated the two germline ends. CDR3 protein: CASSSDGGKQETQYF. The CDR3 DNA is TGCGCCAGCAGCTCGGACGGTGGGAAGCAAGAGACCCAGTACTTC.

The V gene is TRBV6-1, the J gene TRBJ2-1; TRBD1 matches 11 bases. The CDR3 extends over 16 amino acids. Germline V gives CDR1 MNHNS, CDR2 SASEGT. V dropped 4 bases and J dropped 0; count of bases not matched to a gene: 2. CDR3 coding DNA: TGTGCCAGCAGTGTGGGACAGGGGGACTCCTACAATGAGCAGTTCTTC. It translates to CASSVGQGDSYNEQFF.

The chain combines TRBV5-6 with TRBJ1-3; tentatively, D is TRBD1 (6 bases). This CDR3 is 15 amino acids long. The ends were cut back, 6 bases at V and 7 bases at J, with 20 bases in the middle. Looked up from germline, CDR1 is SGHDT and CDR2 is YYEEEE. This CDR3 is CASTRDKGGPNTIYF. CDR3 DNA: TGTGCCAGCACTAGAGACAAAGGGGGACCTAACACCATATATTTT. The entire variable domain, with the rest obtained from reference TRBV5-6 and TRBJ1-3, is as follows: DAGVTQSPTHLIKTRGQQVTLRCSPKSGHDTVSWYQQALGQGPQFIFQYYEEEERQRGNFPDRFSGHQFPNYSSELNVNALLLGDSALYLCASTRDKGGPNTIYFGEGSWLTVV.

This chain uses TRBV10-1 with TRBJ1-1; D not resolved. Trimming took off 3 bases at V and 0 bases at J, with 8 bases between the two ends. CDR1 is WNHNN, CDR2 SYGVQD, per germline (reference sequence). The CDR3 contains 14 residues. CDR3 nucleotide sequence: TGCGCCAGCAGTGATAGTCCGGTGAACACTGAAGCTTTCTTT. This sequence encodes CASSDSPVNTEAFF.

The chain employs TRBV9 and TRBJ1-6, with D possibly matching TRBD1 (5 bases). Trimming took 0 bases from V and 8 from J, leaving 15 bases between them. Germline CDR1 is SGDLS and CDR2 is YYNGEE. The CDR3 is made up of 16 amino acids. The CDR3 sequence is CASSVGPQAGDSPLHF. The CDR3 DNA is TGTGCCAGCAGCGTAGGCCCCCAGGCGGGGGATTCACCCCTCCACTTT.

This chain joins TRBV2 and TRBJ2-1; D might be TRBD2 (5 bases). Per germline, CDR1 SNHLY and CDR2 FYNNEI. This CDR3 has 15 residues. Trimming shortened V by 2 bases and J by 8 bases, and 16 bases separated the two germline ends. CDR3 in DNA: TGTGCCAGCAGTGAATTTGGGAGCTCGGAGGATGAGCAGTTCTTC. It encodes CASSEFGSSEDEQFF.

CDR3 sequence: CASSFRETQYF. In DNA form, the CDR3 reads TGTGCCAGCAGCTTTAGGGAGACCCAGTACTTC. This chain joins TRBV7-9 and TRBJ2-5; D remains unclear. Germline assignment: CDR1 SEHNR and CDR2 FQNEAQ (reference sequence). The CDR3 extends over 11 amino acids. With 3 bases removed from V and 5 bases from J, the gap between germline ends came to 4 bases.

CDR3 loop: CASRSMGGGGETQYF. The CDR3 DNA is TGTGCCAGCAGATCTATGGGAGGGGGCGGAGAGACCCAGTACTTC. The J gene is TRBJ2-5, the V gene TRBV6-1; D tentatively fits TRBD1 or TRBD2 (7 bases each). CDR3 length: 15 amino acids. Per the germline V gene, CDR1 is MNHNS and CDR2 is SASEGT. Deletions cut 6 bases from V and 4 bases from J, with 18 bases between.

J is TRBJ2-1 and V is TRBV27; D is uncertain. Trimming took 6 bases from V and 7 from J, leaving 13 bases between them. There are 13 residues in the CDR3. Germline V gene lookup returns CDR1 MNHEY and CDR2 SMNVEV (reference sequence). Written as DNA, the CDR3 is TGTGCCAGCAGGTGGGATTTGGGGAATGAGCAGTTCTTC. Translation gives CASRWDLGNEQFF.

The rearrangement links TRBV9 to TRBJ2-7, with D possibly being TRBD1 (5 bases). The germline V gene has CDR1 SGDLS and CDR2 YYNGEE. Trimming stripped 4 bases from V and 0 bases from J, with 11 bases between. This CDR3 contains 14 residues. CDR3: CASSFRQSSYEQYF. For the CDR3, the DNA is TGTGCCAGCAGCTTCCGACAGTCCTCCTACGAGCAGTACTTC.

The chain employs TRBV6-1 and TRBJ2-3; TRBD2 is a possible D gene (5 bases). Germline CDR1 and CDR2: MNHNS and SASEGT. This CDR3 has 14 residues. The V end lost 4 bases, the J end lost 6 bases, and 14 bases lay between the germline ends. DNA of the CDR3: TGTGCCAGCAGTGCTATACTAGAAACGGATACGCAGTATTTT. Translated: CASSAILETDTQYF.

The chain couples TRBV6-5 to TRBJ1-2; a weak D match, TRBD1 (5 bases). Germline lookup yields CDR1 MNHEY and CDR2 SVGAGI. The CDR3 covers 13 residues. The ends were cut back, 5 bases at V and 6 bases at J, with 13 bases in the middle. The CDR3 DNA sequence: TGTGCCAGCAGTCCACAGGCGGTCGATGGCTACACCTTC. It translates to CASSPQAVDGYTF.

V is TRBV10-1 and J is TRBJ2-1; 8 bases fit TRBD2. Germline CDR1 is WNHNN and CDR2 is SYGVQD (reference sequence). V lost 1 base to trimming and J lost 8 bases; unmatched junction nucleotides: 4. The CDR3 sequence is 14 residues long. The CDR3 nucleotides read TGCGCCAGCAGTGAGTATCGGGAGGGTTATGAGCAGTTCTTC. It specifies CASSEYREGYEQFF.

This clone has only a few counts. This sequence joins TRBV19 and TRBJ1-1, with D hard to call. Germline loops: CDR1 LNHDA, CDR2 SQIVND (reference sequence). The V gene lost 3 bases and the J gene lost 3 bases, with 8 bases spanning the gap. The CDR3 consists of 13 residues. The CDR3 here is CASSIPRDTEAFF. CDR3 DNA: TGTGCCAGTAGTATTCCACGGGACACTGAAGCTTTCTTT.

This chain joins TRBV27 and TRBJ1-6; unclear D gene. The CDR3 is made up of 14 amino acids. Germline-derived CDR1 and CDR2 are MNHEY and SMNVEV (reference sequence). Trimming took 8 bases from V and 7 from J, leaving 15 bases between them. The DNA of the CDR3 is TGTGCCAGCCGCCGTGGGCAAGAAAATTCACCCCTCCACTTT. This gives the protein CASRRGQENSPLHF.

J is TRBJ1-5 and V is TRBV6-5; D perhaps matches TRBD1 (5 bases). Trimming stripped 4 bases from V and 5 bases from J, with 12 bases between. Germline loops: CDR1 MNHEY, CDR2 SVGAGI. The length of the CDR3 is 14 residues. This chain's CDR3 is CASSLWGYDQPQHF. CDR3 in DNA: TGTGCCAGCAGTTTATGGGGGTACGATCAGCCCCAGCATTTT.

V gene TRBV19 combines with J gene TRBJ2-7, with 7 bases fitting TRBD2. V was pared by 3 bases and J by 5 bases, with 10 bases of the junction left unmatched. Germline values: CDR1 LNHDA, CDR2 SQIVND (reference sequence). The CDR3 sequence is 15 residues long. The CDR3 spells CASSILGGSKDEQYF. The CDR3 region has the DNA TGTGCCAGTAGTATTCTTGGCGGGAGTAAGGACGAGCAGTACTTC.

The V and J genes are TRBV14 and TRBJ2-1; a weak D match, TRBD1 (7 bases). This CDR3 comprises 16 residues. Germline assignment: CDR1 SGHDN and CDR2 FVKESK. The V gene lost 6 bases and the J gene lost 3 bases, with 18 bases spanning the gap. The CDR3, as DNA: TGTGCCAGCAGTCTAAGGGCGGGACAGATCTACAATGAGCAGTTCTTC. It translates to CASSLRAGQIYNEQFF.

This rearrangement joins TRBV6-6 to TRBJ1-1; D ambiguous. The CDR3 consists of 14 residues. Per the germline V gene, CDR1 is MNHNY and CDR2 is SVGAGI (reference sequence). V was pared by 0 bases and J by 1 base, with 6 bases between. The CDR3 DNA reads TGTGCCAGCAGTTACTCTCGGAAGAACACTGAAGCTTTCTTT. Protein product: CASSYSRKNTEAFF.

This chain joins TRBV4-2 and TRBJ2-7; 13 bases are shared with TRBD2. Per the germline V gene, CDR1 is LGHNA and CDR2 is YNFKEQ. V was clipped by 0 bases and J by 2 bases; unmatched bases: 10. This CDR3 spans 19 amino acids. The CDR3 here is CASSQEWTSGSVGAYEQYF. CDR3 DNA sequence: TGTGCCAGCAGCCAAGAGTGGACTAGCGGGAGCGTAGGGGCCTACGAGCAGTACTTC.